This T cell receptor (beta chain) was sequenced for a study of blood T cell repertoires in COVID-19. Study-level background: Acute and convalescent COVID-19 samples came from the United States, Italy and Spain. Nucleic acid was either cDNA or gDNA, and it came from T cells, B-cell-depleted T cells, or PBMCs.

Under the authors' procedure: The authors estimated nucleated cell counts from reference gene primer amplification. Data came from immunoSEQ multiplex PCR; TCRdb stores just in-frame clones and leaves some out. V and J calls and clone size are copied from that table; D and trimming were computed from the DNA. The repertoire holds fewer than 80,000 clones, with less than 75% as singletons. This clone appeared many times. Trimming removed 5 bases from V and 3 bases from J; junction bases left unmatched: 3. Germline values: CDR1 MNHNY, CDR2 SVGAGI (reference sequence). CDR3 length: 13 amino acids. The TCR comes from a man in his 60s with acute or convalescent COVID-19. Sequences were obtained from peripheral blood. The chain is built from TRBV6-6 and TRBJ1-2; 7 nucleotides align to TRBD1. The CDR3 here is CASSRQGYYGYTF. As DNA, the CDR3 is TGTGCCAGCAGTCGACAGGGTTACTATGGCTACACCTTC.